Here is one T cell receptor beta chain with its context. As yet, its antigen is unknown. 1-10 million cryopreserved PBMC were held in samples before DNA extraction. This record comes from a study of long-term antiretroviral therapy in people with HIV. The study's findings and limits: Regardless of time point, clones expanded before ART dominated the repertoire. An increase in diversity followed ART, yet levels stayed below transplant donor controls.

The CDR3 length is 16 residues. CDR1 is LNHDA, CDR2 SQIVND, per germline (reference sequence). Deletions cut 5 bases from V and 5 bases from J, with 21 bases between. Version v3.0 of the immunoSEQ assay ran at survey level. Sequencing used immunoSEQ multiplex PCR; TCRdb keeps in-frame clones, though not all of them. The table has about 25,000 clones, more than 65% seen once. The sequence was collected from a middle-aged woman with HIV. The specimen was unsorted PBMCs, collected 0.5 years after starting antiretroviral therapy. The chain couples TRBV19 to TRBJ2-5; D is possibly TRBD1 or TRBD2 (7 bases each). CDR3 loop: CASSQGGGGHRETQYF. DNA for the CDR3: TGTGCCAGTAGTCAGGGGGGAGGGGGCCACAGGGAGACCCAGTACTTC.